A single sample is the source of the 5 T cell receptor beta chains below, sequenced in a study of CD4 T cell repertoires in COVID-19. TCRdb's copy holds only in-frame clones and misses some; the assay was immunoSEQ multiplex PCR. The repertoire holds about 75,000 clones, 80% to 90% seen once, with approximately 0.6% in the top ten. The sample in question was CD4+ T cells from peripheral blood, obtained after recovery from COVID-19. All receptors come from a human donor who had COVID-19.

J is TRBJ2-7 and V is TRBV6-2 or TRBV6-3, with D unresolved. The CDR3 has 12 residues. Germline V gives CDR1 MNHEY, CDR2 SVGEGT. Between the trimmed V and J ends, which lost 4 bases and 5 bases, there was a span of 9 bases. In DNA, the CDR3 is TGTGCCAGCAGTTCGCGGCCGGACGAGCAGTACTTC. It translates to CASSSRPDEQYF.

The rearrangement links TRBV18 to TRBJ1-6; D not certain. Trimming pared 3 bases from V and 6 bases from J, leaving 6 bases between. Germline CDR1 and CDR2: KGHSH and LQKENI. The CDR3 is made up of 13 amino acids. CDR3 in amino acids: CASSPTANSPLHF. DNA for the CDR3: TGTGCCAGCTCACCGACTGCTAATTCACCCCTCCACTTT.

The rearrangement uses TRBV19 and TRBJ2-3; D remains ambiguous. CDR3 length: 13 residues. V was clipped by 3 bases and J by 1 base, with 5 bases between them. CDR1 and CDR2 from the germline V gene are LNHDA and SQIVND (reference sequence). In DNA, the CDR3 is TGTGCCAGTAGTATTAGAGGCACAGATACGCAGTATTTT. Protein sequence: CASSIRGTDTQYF.

The rearrangement links TRBV27 to TRBJ2-2; no clear D. The V and J ends lost 6 bases and 6 bases respectively, with 11 bases between them. Germline-derived CDR1 and CDR2 are MNHEY and SMNVEV (reference sequence). The CDR3 runs to 13 residues. As DNA, the CDR3 is TGTGCCAGCAGGTTCCTTCTTGCCGGGGAGCTGTTTTTT. Protein sequence: CASRFLLAGELFF.

This chain uses TRBV6-5 with TRBJ2-7; a possible D gene is TRBD2 (6 bases). The V end lost 6 bases, the J end lost 0 bases, and 15 bases lay between the germline ends. CDR3 size: 15 residues. CDR1 and CDR2 (germline): MNHEY, SVGAGI. In nucleotides, the CDR3 is TGTGCCAGCAGCATTACAGGACTAATCTCCTACGAGCAGTACTTC. This codes for CASSITGLISYEQYF.